The rows below give T cell receptor beta chains drawn from one sample of a study of blood T cell repertoires in COVID-19. Clones were sequenced by immunoSEQ multiplex PCR, and TCRdb holds only the in-frame ones, with some missing. This sample carries some 170,000 clones, 60% to 85% of them seen once, and the ten largest clones take approximately 8.6%. Sequencing was performed on peripheral blood. The source of these receptors is a woman aged 45-65 years with active or convalescent COVID-19. The CDR3 runs from the conserved cysteine through the conserved F or W.

V: TRBV7-3
CDR3: CASRGLAGANGELFF

V: TRBV6-5
CDR3: CASSFDRTGNQPQHF

V: TRBV10-3
CDR3: CAIRPGLAGVTANTGELFF

V: TRBV7-6
CDR3: CASSPGPGYGYTF

V: TRBV7-9
CDR3: CASSSQVSGVNYGYTF

V: TRBV7-2
CDR3: CASSPRIAGTDTQYF

V: TRBV19
CDR3: CASSTQGAGNQPQHF

V: TRBV15
CDR3: CATSSGLNRGTGNTIYF

V: TRBV27
CDR3: CASSLPDRGSFTEAFF

V: TRBV7-6
CDR3: CASSLAKGQASYNEQFF

V: TRBV19
CDR3: CASTPGQSRQPQHF

V: TRBV28
CDR3: CASSRTSYEQYF

V: TRBV19
CDR3: CASSLAGGQQETQYF

V: TRBV18
CDR3: CASSPLRESPLGANVLTF

V: TRBV5-5
CDR3: CASSSDSRPHSGANVLTF

V: TRBV19
CDR3: CASSPSRAQETQYF

V: TRBV9
CDR3: CASSVSYLGGDTQYF

V: TRBV12-5
CDR3: CASGLVRDTGLSYNEQFF

V: TRBV19
CDR3: CASNSIPGGDYGYTF

V: TRBV6-5
CDR3: CASSYSQGAVTEAFF

V: TRBV27
CDR3: CASKKTSGRVSPSPETQYF

V: TRBV18
CDR3: CASSPWTSYEQYF

V: TRBV11-2
CDR3: CASSPTGTSGRNEQFF

V: TRBV6-5
CDR3: CASSYQGGWRAFF

V: TRBV7-3
CDR3: CASSIQISGANVLTF

V: TRBV4-3
CDR3: CASSQAQGARLLSGYTF

V: TRBV9
CDR3: CASSVEGSSGKLFF

V: TRBV25-1
CDR3: CASQGVSPLHF

V: TRBV30
CDR3: CAWSVGGPQETQYF

V: TRBV28
CDR3: CASSFHQGARNSPLHF

V: TRBV28
CDR3: CAIVDRRTNYGYTF

V: TRBV5-8
CDR3: CASSSPGQANEKLFF

V: TRBV2
CDR3: CASTPLAGKETQYF

V: TRBV29-1
CDR3: CSARQGGTDTQYF

V: TRBV27
CDR3: CASSLHRLGEKLFF

V: TRBV4-2
CDR3: CASSQDREGNQPQHF

V: TRBV10-3
CDR3: CAIRDRDNYGYTF

V: TRBV30
CDR3: CAWSGGRDQPQHF

V: TRBV2
CDR3: CASTGTGDTGELFF

V: TRBV5-4
CDR3: CASNEGAHTGELFF

V: TRBV3-1/TRBV3-2
CDR3: CASSQDRCSSGGGNTQETQYF

V: TRBV6-5
CDR3: CASRTGLREQYF

V: TRBV19
CDR3: CASGLAKNIQYF

V: TRBV2
CDR3: CASSEGPLQETQYF

V: TRBV28
CDR3: CASRWGLGDNEQFF

V: TRBV29-1
CDR3: CSVGGAGNMNTEAFF

V: TRBV10-3
CDR3: CAITKDRDGYTF

V: TRBV5-4
CDR3: CASSLLAPEAGELFF

V: TRBV19
CDR3: CASSVIAGGTYEQYF

V: TRBV7-9
CDR3: CASSPTGMIFAEAFF

V: TRBV24-1
CDR3: CATSGRGRTDTQYF

V: TRBV7-2
CDR3: CASSLDRGGPFNYGYTF

V: TRBV6-2/TRBV6-3
CDR3: CASSGRMNTEAFF

V: TRBV18
CDR3: CASSLETPPGEAFF

V: TRBV25-1
CDR3: CASSDSGEYNEKLFF